Below, one T cell receptor (beta chain) is given with its context. The method was immunoSEQ multiplex PCR; TCRdb's version includes in-frame clones alone and lacks a portion of them. The sample lists approximately 100,000 clones, around 81% occurring once. Germline assignment: CDR1 MDHEN and CDR2 SYDVKM. CDR3 length equals 12 residues. The V end was cut by 5 bases, the J end by 7 bases, with 11 bases between. This entry belongs to a study of blood T cell repertoires in COVID-19. Sequencing input: peripheral blood. This receptor was taken from a human donor in a cohort sampled during active or convalescent COVID-19. The V call is TRBV28, the J call TRBJ1-1; D perhaps matches TRBD1 (5 bases). CDR3 in amino acids: CASSLRQSEAFF. The CDR3 DNA reads as TGTGCCAGCAGTCTTAGACAGAGTGAAGCTTTCTTT.